This T cell receptor (beta chain) emerged from a study of cytomegalovirus exposure and HLA in healthy donors listed by TCRdb under 2017. Background on the whole study: An earlier analysis of approximately 590 of the donors reported about 290 Gb of sequence data and 117 million unique TCR beta sequences from 150 million to 200 million T cells. The number of donors typed differed by locus, with about 629-640 for A, B, C, DRB1 and DQB1, roughly 520 for DQA1, 606 for DPA1, and approximately 470 for DPB1. Every repertoire in the discovery cohort had been generated on one and the same sequencing platform. Roughly 5 DR-DQ haplotypes were handled as single units for association and clustering, since linkage in the cohort was strong. Besides the first cohort of 666 subjects, a separate validation cohort made up of 120 different subjects was used. High-throughput TCR immunosequencing, statistical association of individual TCRs with disease status, and machine learning were combined to predict cytomegalovirus infection status. HLA typing included class I and class II loci at four-digit resolution. Roughly 300 gigabases of sequencing data and around 85 million unique TCR sequences made up an early release that covered roughly 670 HLA-typed donors. Across under 500 genotyped donors of the cohort, an average of about 200,000 unique TCR beta nucleotide sequences per donor were sequenced, and approximately 17% of those sequences were non-productive. A later analysis re-examined previously published TCR beta repertoires from 600 to 700 donors and added high-resolution HLA genotyping to investigate patterns of TCR occurrence. The later analysis used no new phenotypic data to find candidate immune exposures, relying instead on TCR beta sequences and their occurrence across donors. In a later genetic analysis, genome-wide SNP genotypes for about 55% of the roughly 670 donors were used, and that subset was treated as a discovery cohort. An earlier analysis of roughly 600 of the donors used high-throughput TCR beta sequencing to judge whether each TCR beta V gene segment behaved as functional or pseudogenic. The genetic ancestry cluster associated with self-reported Caucasian donors included around 76% of the approximately 430 genotyped donors. The study aimed to test whether signatures of past pathogen exposure could be identified by cataloging public T cell receptors. Donor age, sex, ethnicity and CMV serostatus were collected together with the repertoire data. The study used immunosequencing to profile the T cell repertoires of more than 650 subjects and linked those repertoires to cytomegalovirus serostatus.

Broader findings and caveats from the paper: The only immune exposure information available for the cohort was CMV serostatus. Cytomegalovirus status was reported to be diagnosed by the classifier with high specificity and sensitivity in both the original and validation cohorts. A group of highly shared sequence variants was considered likely to be a technical artifact of the sequencing pipeline. The authors suggested that the approach could potentially be extended to other disease states and immunological phenotypes. Because some donors lacked HLA typing at each locus, the association tests relied only on the typed subset. According to a later analysis, TCR association rates differed among HLA loci, with DRB1 alleles showing the most associated TCRs and HLA-C alleles showing the fewest. Sequencing depth was assumed to be roughly uniform across donors in the presence/absence analyses, though that assumption may not hold. Several of the top co-occurrence clusters appeared to be linked to parvovirus B19, influenza, CMV and Epstein-Barr virus, according to a later analysis. An association between a missense DCLRE1C variant and V-gene and J-gene trimming of TCR beta chains was found in a later genetic analysis and replicated in an independent cohort. A later genetic analysis reported fewer N-insertions in productive TCRs among donors in an Asian-associated ancestry cluster than the roughly 700-donor mean. The 87-base-pair reads could not distinguish some IMGT-functional V segments, including TRBV6-2 and TRBV6-3, so those segments were excluded. In this cohort, only TCR beta chains were sequenced, and detectable features were limited by the absence of alpha or paired-chain data. Correlated functional status among segregating V segments might reflect linkage disequilibrium, but an unknown experimental factor could not be ruled out. Broadly in line with IMGT annotations, most TCR beta V segments showed up in productive rearrangements about 87% or about 30% of the time in an earlier analysis of around 600 of the donors. Strong co-occurrence of HLA alleles, especially DR and DQ, made assigning TCR associations to individual alleles difficult. The study gave a list of over 150 TCR beta chains associated with cytomegalovirus. In a later analysis, most CMV-associated TCR beta chains were found to appear HLA-restricted, with HLA associations seemingly driven largely by CMV exposure. Because counts were too low, 15 to 20 rarely observed V segments, including chromosome 9 orphons, were excluded from the earlier analysis of 587 of the donors. Across donors, most TCR sequences were observed very rarely, whereas some public TCRs were present in many individuals. A further reported finding was that TCR beta sequences accurately predicted the HLA-A and HLA-B alleles for most subjects in the first cohort. Three of the identified cytomegalovirus-associated TCR beta chains were confirmed in vitro to be specific for cytomegalovirus antigens. In a later analysis, HLA-associated TCR beta chains were found to be more clonally expanded and to have lower generation probabilities than equally common non-associated chains. At a false discovery rate of 0.05, a later analysis linked about 16,000 TCR beta sequences to specific HLA alleles.

Library preparation employed the immunoSEQ multiplex PCR assay. For the multiplex PCR, a mixture combining 60 forward primers for TCR Vbeta segments and 13 reverse primers for TCR Jbeta segments was used. A multiplex PCR assay on genomic DNA amplified the CDR3 region of rearranged TCR beta genes. On the Illumina HiSeq System, the amplified TCR beta libraries were sequenced as 87-base-pair reads. The original methods were these. Across the 640 or so repertoires, a later analysis counted around 80 million unique TCR beta chains, some 11 million of which were shared by at least two donors. Raw reads were error-corrected and collapsed into unique sequences with a nearest-neighbor algorithm that merged closely related sequences to remove PCR and sequencing errors. To assign V, D and J gene segments, CDR3 sequences were aligned to IMGT reference sequences. For a sequence to be retained, a match of at least six nucleotides was required to both a V gene segment and a J gene segment. A rearrangement was called productive if the CDR3 had no stop codons and remained in frame with V and J, and every other rearrangement was called non-productive. Following IMGT convention, CDR3 was defined as the stretch from the second conserved V-encoded cysteine to the conserved J-encoded phenylalanine. The earlier analysis of 500 to 600 of the donors excluded sequences that lacked an unambiguous match to a single V gene segment. In an earlier analysis of several hundred of the donors, a V segment was called functional when productive rearrangements were above 56.7%, and segregating when the standard deviation between donors exceeded 5%. A statistical classification framework was developed to diagnose cytomegalovirus status using the catalog of TCR beta chain sequences. In a later analysis, TCR nucleotide sequences were compared against IMGT/GENE-DB human TR gene sequences so that V and J genes could be assigned. The TCRdist pipeline was used in a later analysis to assign CDR3 sequences and most-parsimonious VDJ recombination scenarios. In a later analysis, each TCR beta chain was defined by its CDR3 amino acid sequence together with its V-gene family, and reads lacking a unique V-gene family were excluded. As a way to deal with suspected cross-contamination and a sequencing artifact, a later analysis dropped roughly 620 nucleotide sequences that were highly shared and had low generation probability. In a later analysis, a clonal expansion index was calculated for each public chain from normalized within-repertoire ranks of inferred template counts. A later analysis computed generation probabilities with a VDJ recombination model fitted to out-of-frame rearrangements, and checked the results against IGoR. In a later analysis, hypergeometric tests were used to score TCR-TCR, TCR-HLA and TCR-CMV co-occurrence, with a repertoire-size bias correction applied to TCR pairs. False discovery rates were estimated in a later analysis by permuting HLA or CMV assignments 20 times. In a later analysis, co-occurring TCRs were grouped with DBSCAN, and TCRdist sequence similarity was added when clustering was performed within HLA-allele-positive subsets. Co-occurrence clustering excluded repertoires with fewer than 30,000 or more than 120,000 public chains, plus five with anomalous nucleotide sharing. The table comes from immuneACCESS by way of TCRdb, which keeps in-frame sequences with V and J called. Part of the clones is missing from these tables; in studies checked, under half for an unresolved V gene and the rest for unknown reasons. Clone size and the V and J calls come from that table; the DNA yielded D and trimming. The sample table lists roughly 140,000 clones, 82% of them with a count of one. The top ten hold approximately 2.4% of the sample.

On this clone itself: Which antigen it targets is not known. Base qualities are missing; no much larger clone stands one base away.

The CDR3 spans 17 residues, from the cysteine through the phenylalanine. The only DNA kept is the CDR3, 51 bases in frame from the first base. Compared with germline, V lacks 4 bases and J lacks 5 bases; bases without a gene match: 14. CDR1 and CDR2 are read off the germline V gene (reference sequence) as LNHDA and SQIVND. The cohort consisted of 650 to 700 healthy bone marrow donors. At the time of sampling, every cohort member was nominally healthy, though immune exposures that went unrecorded were likely present. The donor was CMV seronegative and belonged to the group of 352 seronegative cohort members. A peripheral blood sample was provided by each donor, and peripheral blood mononuclear cells were used for TCR beta sequencing. The Qiagen DNeasy Blood Extraction Kit was used to extract genomic DNA from the blood cell samples.

The sequence derives from a male donor in good health and CMV-seronegative. The sequenced material came from PBMCs. The sequence links TRBV19 to TRBJ2-7; TRBD2 matches 10 bases in the middle. The CDR3 has the sequence CASSRAMGLAGAHEQYF. The DNA sequence is given as TGTGCCAGTAGTAGGGCGATGGGGCTAGCGGGAGCTCACGAGCAGTACTTC.